Following are 30 T cell receptor beta chains from one sample sequenced in a study of shared clonotypes between healthy human individuals (dated by TCRdb to 2018 to 2020). CD8 naive samples were obtained by positive selection for CCR7 among CD45RO-negative cells, yielding a CD45RA+CCR7+ population from which TemRA cells were excluded. The library was obtained by the immunoSEQ multiplex PCR assay. Held by TCRdb, this immuneACCESS table contains in-frame sequences only and omits some clones. Under half of the omission traces to an unresolved V gene where checked; the cause of the rest is unknown. The table for this sample lists 2 million to 2.5 million clones; about 92% of them were counted only once. The ten largest clones capture 1.5% to 2% of the sample. Sequencing was done on a sample of naive CD8+ T cells from PBMCs. Taken with the paper, the label for cell subset or site translates to: CD45RA+CCR7+. The receptors were gathered from a man between 18 and 35 years old in good health. Some clones in this sample may be carry-over from other donors' samples.

J is TRBJ2-5 and V is TRBV28; D is ambiguous. Deletions cut 6 bases from V and 4 bases from J, with 12 bases between. This CDR3 is built from 13 residues. Germline V gives CDR1 MDHEN, CDR2 SYDVKM. CDR3 DNA: TGTGCCAGCAGCCGCATGATAAGAGAGACCCAGTACTTC. Translated, it gives CASSRMIRETQYF.

The chain uses TRBV27 and TRBJ2-1, with D possibly being TRBD2 (7 bases). Germline V lookup: CDR1 MNHEY, CDR2 SMNVEV (reference sequence). This CDR3 contains 16 residues. The ends were cut back, 2 bases at V and 5 bases at J, with 16 bases in the middle. CDR3 protein: CASSLDSGEGDNEQFF. The DNA for the CDR3 is TGTGCCAGCAGTTTAGATTCAGGGGAGGGGGACAATGAGCAGTTCTTC.

In its sample, this clone was seen a few times. Other DNA sequences in this specimen translate into the identical CDR3. The gene calls are TRBV9 and TRBJ1-1; the D is unclear. Germline lookup yields CDR1 SGDLS and CDR2 YYNGEE. The CDR3 sequence is 13 residues long. V was trimmed by 0 bases and J by 7 bases, leaving 10 bases between them. CDR3 loop: CASSVGGVGEAFF. CDR3 nucleotides: TGTGCCAGCAGCGTAGGGGGTGTGGGTGAAGCTTTCTTT.

A remark on this clone: This CDR3 is also generated by other DNA sequences in the sample. This chain joins TRBV19 and TRBJ2-7; D remains unclear. CDR1 is LNHDA, CDR2 SQIVND, per germline (reference sequence). V lost 8 bases and J lost 3, with 8 bases in between. CDR3 length: 11 residues. The CDR3 protein is CASSDLYEQYF. The CDR3 DNA reads TGTGCCAGTTCGGACCTCTACGAGCAGTACTTC.

The chain carries TRBV19 and TRBJ2-1; D remains unclear. V dropped 6 bases and J dropped 2 bases, with 8 bases sitting between them. There are 13 residues in the CDR3. CDR1 and CDR2 (germline): LNHDA, SQIVND (reference sequence). CDR3 bases: TGTGCCAGTAGCCCGAGCCCCTACAATGAGCAGTTCTTC. Translation: CASSPSPYNEQFF. The whole variable domain, remainder taken from reference TRBV19 and TRBJ2-1, is DGGITQSPKYLFRKEGQNVTLSCEQNLNHDAMYWYRQDPGQGLRLIYYSQIVNDFQKGDIAEGYSVSREKKESFPLTVTSAQKNPTAFYLCASSPSPYNEQFFGPGTRLTVL.

The J gene is TRBJ1-5, the V gene TRBV27; TRBD1 might be the D (6 bases). The V gene's germline CDR1 is MNHEY and CDR2 SMNVEV (reference sequence). Trimming removed 2 bases at V and 7 bases at J, with 21 bases between. The CDR3 has 17 amino acids. The CDR3 bases are TGTGCCAGCAGTTTAGTTGGGGGCAGGGGCGTTTCGCAGCCCCAGCATTTT. Amino acids: CASSLVGGRGVSQPQHF.

The chain couples TRBV5-4 to TRBJ2-7, with 8 bases identical to TRBD1. V trimming: 4 bases; J trimming: 4 bases; junction bases outside the gene matches: 10. From germline, CDR1 is SGHNT and CDR2 YYREEE (reference sequence). The CDR3 is 15 amino acids. CDR3 amino acids: CASSTGTGEIYEQYF. For the CDR3, the DNA is TGTGCCAGCAGCACGGGGACAGGAGAGATATACGAGCAGTACTTC.

The genes are TRBV7-9 and TRBJ1-4; no clear D gene. Germline CDR1 reads SEHNR; CDR2 reads FQNEAQ (reference sequence). Trimming removed 2 bases at V and 5 bases at J, with 9 bases between. There are 14 residues in the CDR3. CDR3 sequence reads: CASSLPRENEKLFF. In DNA, the CDR3 is TGTGCCAGCAGCTTACCCCGGGAGAATGAAAAACTGTTTTTT.

The rearrangement uses TRBV4-1 and TRBJ2-7; D is unresolved. The CDR3 is made up of 15 amino acids. The V end was cut by 0 bases, the J end by 9 bases, with 18 bases between. In germline, CDR1 is MGHRA, CDR2 YSYEKL. The chain's CDR3 is CASSQDPDTLWAQYF. DNA for the CDR3: TGCGCCAGCAGCCAAGACCCCGATACCCTATGGGCGCAGTACTTC.

The chain employs TRBV28 and TRBJ1-2; 7 nucleotides match TRBD1. Germline-derived CDR1 and CDR2 are MDHEN and SYDVKM. J gave up 0 bases and V 6 bases, and 7 bases lay outside the gene matches. CDR3 length equals 15 residues. The CDR3 here is CASRRRTGTNYGYTF. The CDR3 DNA reads TGTGCCAGCAGGAGAAGGACAGGAACTAACTATGGCTACACCTTC.

A remark on this clone: Other DNA sequences within the sample encode an identical CDR3. The chain joins TRBV6-5 to TRBJ2-7, with 7 bases identical to TRBD1. Losses at the gene ends were 0 bases for V and 2 bases for J; bases not matched to a gene: 4. This CDR3 has 15 amino acids. Looked up from germline, CDR1 is MNHEY and CDR2 is SVGAGI. In DNA form, the CDR3 reads TGTGCCAGCAGTTACTCGAGCCAGGGGGCCTACGAGCAGTACTTC. It codes for CASSYSSQGAYEQYF.

The chain uses TRBV2 and TRBJ2-7, with 12 bases identical to TRBD1. Per the germline V gene, CDR1 is SNHLY and CDR2 is FYNNEI. V shed 3 bases and J 7 bases; nucleotides not matched to a gene: 10. The length of the CDR3 is 16 residues. As DNA, the CDR3 is TGTGCCAGCAGTGACCGCGGGACAGGGGGCGCCTGGGAGCAGTACTTC. Residues: CASSDRGTGGAWEQYF.

J is TRBJ2-1 and V is TRBV7-2, with D unclear. Trimming shortened V by 1 base and J by 7 bases, and 8 bases separated the two germline ends. There are 13 residues in the CDR3. Germline V lookup: CDR1 SGHTA, CDR2 FQGNSA. The CDR3: CASSLVLANEQFF. CDR3 sequence (DNA): TGTGCCAGCAGCTTAGTTTTAGCAAATGAGCAGTTCTTC.

About this clone itself: One junction end disagrees with the germline gene, perhaps due to a read error. The chain joins TRBV6-1 to TRBJ2-7; D is possibly TRBD2 (6 bases). CDR1 is MNHNS, CDR2 SASEGT, per germline. The CDR3 runs 8 residues. CDR3 protein: CADSTGEF. The CDR3 bases are TGTGCGGACTCAACGGGGGAGTTC.

V usage is TRBV29-1 and J usage is TRBJ2-7; D is perhaps TRBD1 (5 bases). Trimming removed 0 bases at V and 5 bases at J, with 8 bases between. The CDR3 is 12 amino acids. CDR1 and CDR2 from the germline V gene are SQVTM and ANQGSEA. CDR3 region: CSVEDRENEQYF. The CDR3 nucleotides read TGCAGCGTTGAAGACAGGGAAAACGAGCAGTACTTC.

V and J are TRBV7-9 and TRBJ2-5; D is perhaps TRBD1 (6 bases). Germline-derived CDR1 and CDR2 are SEHNR and FQNEAQ (reference sequence). The CDR3 has 15 residues. The V and J ends lost 4 bases and 5 bases respectively, with 17 bases between them. The CDR3 DNA is TGTGCCAGCAGCTCGACAGGAAGGGGGTGGGAGACCCAGTACTTC. Encoded protein: CASSSTGRGWETQYF.

The chain has TRBV7-9 and TRBJ2-1; 9 positions match TRBD1. Unmatched junction bases numbered 16, after V lost 5 bases and J lost 8 bases. Germline CDR1 reads SEHNR; CDR2 reads FQNEAQ (reference sequence). There are 17 residues in the CDR3. CDR3 bases: TGTGCCAGCAGCGTCCCCCCGGGACAGGGTACTATCGATGAGCAGTTCTTC. This gives the protein CASSVPPGQGTIDEQFF.

The chain is built from TRBV5-8 and TRBJ2-7; D may be TRBD1 or TRBD2 (5 bases each). Germline CDR1 is SGHTS and CDR2 is YDEGEE. Trimming stripped 6 bases from V and 4 bases from J, with 14 bases between. The length of the CDR3 is 13 residues. The DNA for the CDR3 is TGTGCCAGCAACACTAGGACAAAATACGAGCAGTACTTC. It codes for CASNTRTKYEQYF.

This CDR3 reads CAWMGLAGTYTDTQYF. For the CDR3, the DNA is TGTGCCTGGATGGGACTAGCGGGAACATACACAGATACGCAGTATTTT. The rearrangement links TRBV30 to TRBJ2-3, with 13 bases aligning to TRBD2. The CDR3 length is 16 residues. Trimming cost V 4 bases and J 2 bases; bases outside gene matches: 6. Germline V lookup: CDR1 GTSNPN, CDR2 SVGIG (reference sequence).

The chain employs TRBV28 and TRBJ2-5; tentative D call: TRBD2 (6 bases). V was trimmed by 10 bases and J by 2 bases, leaving 14 bases between them. Germline loops: CDR1 MDHEN, CDR2 SYDVKM. The CDR3 is 13 amino acids. DNA for the CDR3: TGTGCCATCACCTCCGGGACTCAAGAGACCCAGTACTTC. The encoded protein is CAITSGTQETQYF.

This chain links TRBV5-6 with TRBJ2-3; D gene unclear. The CDR3 length is 12 residues. The V gene lost 3 bases and the J gene lost 5 bases, with 7 bases spanning the gap. CDR1 is SGHDT and CDR2 is YYEEEE in the germline V gene. The CDR3 coding sequence is TGTGCCAGCAGCTCGTGGGGAGATACGCAGTATTTT. Its translation is CASSSWGDTQYF.

This chain joins TRBV27 and TRBJ1-5; D remains ambiguous. Germline CDR1 MNHEY, CDR2 SMNVEV (reference sequence). The CDR3 length is 15 residues. Trimming left V 4 bases short and J 0 bases short, with 10 bases between. CDR3 region: CASSSLGNSNQPQHF. CDR3 nucleotides: TGTGCCAGCAGTTCCCTCGGTAATAGCAATCAGCCCCAGCATTTT.

CDR3 residues: CASSPQTGGTEAFF. The CDR3 DNA reads TGTGCCAGCAGCCCTCAGACAGGGGGGACTGAAGCTTTCTTT. The chain carries TRBV7-9 and TRBJ1-1, with 9 bases lining up with TRBD1. The CDR3 is 14 amino acids. Per the germline V gene, CDR1 is SEHNR and CDR2 is FQNEAQ (reference sequence). V gave up 5 bases and J gave up 5 bases; unmatched junction bases: 6.

This clone is a singleton in its sample. The rearrangement links TRBV6-5 to TRBJ2-7; D possibly matches TRBD1 or TRBD2 (6 bases each). V was cut by 5 bases and J by 2 bases, with 16 bases left in between. CDR1 MNHEY and CDR2 SVGAGI come from the germline V gene. The CDR3 consists of 15 residues. CDR3: CASSPPGASPYEQYF. CDR3 DNA sequence: TGTGCCAGCAGTCCCCCGGGGGCCAGCCCCTACGAGCAGTACTTC.

The chain has TRBV7-9 and TRBJ2-5; D gene uncertain. Looked up from germline, CDR1 is SEHNR and CDR2 is FQNEAQ (reference sequence). This CDR3 comprises 14 residues. Deletions cut 3 bases from V and 4 bases from J, with 12 bases between. In DNA form, the CDR3 reads TGTGCCAGCAGCTTCGTCCTAGGGCGAGAGACCCAGTACTTC. It encodes CASSFVLGRETQYF.

A word on this clone: Relative to the germline gene, one junction end is altered; a read error may explain this. DNA of the CDR3: TGCGCCAGCAGGTTGGGGGGCAGGACTGAAGCTTTCTTT. The encoded protein is CASRLGGRTEAFF. The V call is TRBV5-1, the J call TRBJ1-1; perhaps TRBD1 as D (6 bases). Germline V gene data show CDR1 as SGHRS and CDR2 as YFSETQ. This CDR3 comprises 13 residues.

The gene calls are TRBV5-4 and TRBJ2-2, with TRBD2 identical over 12 bases. CDR3 length: 16 residues. V lost 5 bases to trimming and J lost 4 bases; unmatched junction nucleotides: 6. The germline CDR1 and CDR2 sequences are SGHNT and YYREEE (reference sequence). The CDR3 reads CASSSLAGGRTGELFF. CDR3 nucleotides: TGTGCCAGCAGTTCTCTAGCGGGAGGGCGCACCGGGGAGCTGTTTTTT. Using reference TRBV5-4 and TRBJ2-2 for the parts outside the CDR3, the full variable domain is ETGVTQSPTHLIKTRGQQVTLRCSSQSGHNTVSWYQQALGQGPQFIFQYYREEENGRGNFPPRFSGLQFPNYSSELNVNALELDDSALYLCASSSLAGGRTGELFFGEGSRLTVL.

With regard to this clone: Other DNA sequences in this specimen translate into the identical CDR3. The rearrangement joins TRBV19 to TRBJ2-3; D is perhaps TRBD1 or TRBD2 (6 bases each). Germline lookup yields CDR1 LNHDA and CDR2 SQIVND (reference sequence). The CDR3 loop spans 15 amino acids. The V end lost 3 bases, the J end lost 1 base, and 11 bases lay between the germline ends. The CDR3 loop is CASSISRGGTDTQYF. For the CDR3, the DNA is TGTGCCAGTAGTATCTCTAGGGGGGGCACAGATACGCAGTATTTT.

This clone was recorded once. This chain uses TRBV7-2 with TRBJ2-5; possible D gene TRBD2, 5 bases. Between the trimmed V and J ends, which lost 1 base and 5 bases, there was a span of 8 bases. The CDR3 is 13 residues long. Germline assignment: CDR1 SGHTA and CDR2 FQGNSA. The CDR3 bases are TGTGCCAGCAGCTTAGGGGTAGCGGAGACCCAGTACTTC. Its translation is CASSLGVAETQYF.

In the case of this clone: The same CDR3 also results from other DNA sequences found in this sample. The chain links TRBV27 to TRBJ2-7; possibly TRBD2 for D (6 bases). Germline CDR1 reads MNHEY; CDR2 reads SMNVEV (reference sequence). Trimming took off 5 bases at V and 2 bases at J, with 10 bases between the two ends. The CDR3 is 13 amino acids. CDR3 in amino acids: CASSPGTPYEQYF. The DNA of the CDR3 is TGTGCCAGCAGTCCCGGGACTCCCTACGAGCAGTACTTC.